The rows below give T cell receptor beta chains drawn from one sample of a study of shared clonotypes between healthy human individuals. The table came from immunoSEQ multiplex PCR; TCRdb's copy has only in-frame clones and leaves some out. The sample carries 2 million or so clones, roughly 95% recorded once. The material sequenced was naive CD4+ T cells sorted from blood. Every receptor here comes from a man younger than 35 in good health. Each CDR3 is given with its conserved first and last residue. The D gene is left open where the match is weak. For some rows the clone size is stated as once, few or many, or as a class when expanded; others skip it.

d_gene	v_gene	j_gene	abundance	CDR3aa	CDR3nt
-	TRBV11-3	TRBJ2-1	-	CASTPGGGNEQFF	TGTGCCAGCACCCCCGGGGGCGGGAATGAGCAGTTCTTC
-	TRBV6-1	TRBJ2-7	-	CASSARPQSLEQYF	TGTGCCAGCAGTGCGCGACCCCAGTCTCTCGAGCAGTACTTC
-	TRBV21-1	TRBJ2-1	-	CASSKAIEASNEQFF	TGTGCCAGCAGCAAAGCGATCGAGGCTTCCAATGAGCAGTTCTTC
-	TRBV6-5	TRBJ1-4	-	CASSYSNREKLFF	TGTGCCAGCAGTTACTCGAATCGGGAAAAACTGTTTTTT
-	TRBV10-3	TRBJ2-2	-	CAIKGRADTGELFF	TGTGCCATCAAGGGCAGAGCGGACACCGGGGAGCTGTTTTTT
TRBD1	TRBV25-1	TRBJ2-5	-	CASSEYRPGGVETQYF	TGTGCCAGCAGTGAATATCGGCCAGGGGGAGTAGAGACCCAGTACTTC
TRBD2	TRBV10-3	TRBJ2-7	-	CAISDSSGGVDGEQYF	TGTGCCATCAGTGACTCTAGCGGGGGCGTCGATGGCGAGCAGTACTTC
TRBD2	TRBV30	TRBJ2-2	-	CAWRDPSGRALMDTGELFF	TGTGCCTGGAGGGATCCTAGCGGGAGGGCCCTCATGGACACCGGGGAGCTGTTTTTT
-	TRBV7-6	TRBJ2-3	-	CASSSENTQYF	TGTGCCAGCAGCTCTGAAAATACGCAGTATTTT
-	TRBV10-3	TRBJ2-3	-	CAIRERDTQYF	TGTGCCATCAGGGAGAGAGATACGCAGTATTTT
TRBD1	TRBV28	TRBJ2-7	-	CASSLRTGGNSYEQYF	TGTGCCAGCAGTCTACGGACAGGAGGAAACTCCTACGAGCAGTACTTC
TRBD2	TRBV7-9	TRBJ2-3	-	CASSLGLAGFTDTQYF	TGTGCCAGCAGCTTAGGTCTAGCGGGCTTCACAGATACGCAGTATTTT
TRBD1	TRBV5-1	TRBJ2-1	-	CASSFPQGQIYNEQFF	TGCGCCAGCAGCTTCCCCCAGGGACAGATCTACAATGAGCAGTTCTTC
TRBD1	TRBV6-1	TRBJ2-1	-	CASSGLGTGSYNEQFF	TGTGCCAGCAGTGGCCTCGGGACAGGGTCCTACAATGAGCAGTTCTTC
TRBD1	TRBV30	TRBJ2-7	-	CAWLGQGLTYEQYF	TGTGCCTGGCTAGGACAGGGCCTTACGTACGAGCAGTACTTC
TRBD1	TRBV6-1	TRBJ2-2	-	CASREQGLPTGELFF	TGTGCCAGCAGGGAACAGGGGCTTCCCACCGGGGAGCTGTTTTTT
-	TRBV19	TRBJ1-1	-	CASQRSGEAFF	TGTGCCAGTCAACGGAGTGGTGAAGCTTTCTTT
TRBD2	TRBV30	TRBJ2-5	-	CAWQRGLETRLAEETQYF	TGTGCCTGGCAAAGGGGGCTAGAAACACGACTAGCGGAAGAGACCCAGTACTTC
-	TRBV19	TRBJ1-2	-	CASNDPDQRGYTF	TGTGCCAGTAACGACCCCGATCAGCGTGGCTACACCTTC
-	TRBV18	TRBJ1-2	-	CASSPESWGSYTF	TGTGCCAGCTCACCAGAGTCTTGGGGGAGCTACACCTTC
TRBD1	TRBV7-9	TRBJ1-3	-	CASSSPPGTGGNTIYF	TGTGCCAGCAGCTCTCCCCCGGGGACAGGGGGAAACACCATATATTTT
-	TRBV7-9	TRBJ2-7	-	CASSLQGAEQYF	TGTGCCAGCAGCTTACAGGGTGCCGAGCAGTACTTC
TRBD1	TRBV5-4	TRBJ2-7	many	CASSSADRASEQYF	TGTGCCAGCAGCTCAGCCGACAGGGCCTCCGAGCAGTACTTC
-	TRBV18	TRBJ1-2	-	CASSVIPGVDYGYTF	TGTGCCAGCTCAGTCATCCCGGGTGTGGACTATGGCTACACCTTC
TRBD2	TRBV5-1	TRBJ2-5	-	CASSSGLVIGETQYF	TGCGCCAGCAGCTCAGGACTAGTGATAGGGGAGACCCAGTACTTC
-	TRBV30	TRBJ1-5	-	CAWSVLGGERQPQHF	TGTGCCTGGAGTGTATTGGGGGGGGAAAGACAGCCCCAGCATTTT
-	TRBV29-1	TRBJ1-2	few	CSVAGVGGYTF	TGCAGCGTAGCAGGGGTAGGTGGCTACACCTTC
-	TRBV19	TRBJ1-1	-	CASSIDRTAANTEAFF	TGTGCCAGTAGTATAGATCGGACAGCTGCGAACACTGAAGCTTTCTTT